Listed below are T cell receptor beta chains from one sample, sequenced in a study of technical replicates of blood from several donors. The table came from immunoSEQ multiplex PCR; TCRdb's copy has only in-frame clones and leaves some out. The top ten clones hold approximately 5% of a sample with about 63,000 clones, more than 75% of them seen once. Material for sequencing was PBMCs. The receptors stem from a human donor in good health. Some clones in this sample may be carry-over from other donors' samples. Both conserved end residues are part of each CDR3. A D gene is named only where the DNA matches it firmly. Clone sizes are given selectively: once, few, many, or a class where the clone is expanded.

J gene	V gene	clone size	D gene	CDR3 DNA	CDR3 protein
TRBJ2-7	TRBV2	-	-	TGTGCCAGCAGTGAATTAAAGCTCGAGCAGTACTTC	CASSELKLEQYF
TRBJ2-7	TRBV2	-	-	TGTGCCAGCAGTGGTGACATTACCTACGAGCAGTACTTC	CASSGDITYEQYF
TRBJ2-1	TRBV7-9	-	-	TGTGCCAGCAGCGCCGGGCCCGGGGACAATGAGCAGTTCTTC	CASSAGPGDNEQFF
TRBJ2-3	TRBV5-1	-	TRBD2	TGCGCCAGCAGCTCGGATCTAGCGGGCCCTAAGTATTTT	CASSSDLAGPKYF
TRBJ2-5	TRBV7-2	-	-	TGTGCCAGCAGCATCTCCCGGACTCCAACCCAGTACTTC	CASSISRTPTQYF
TRBJ2-7	TRBV5-4	-	-	TGTGCCAGCAGCTTGGAACCCGGGTTACCGACCTACGAGCAGTACTTC	CASSLEPGLPTYEQYF
TRBJ1-1	TRBV10-3	-	-	TGTGCCATCAGAAACGACAGGCGGACTTTCTTT	CAIRNDRRTFF
TRBJ1-3	TRBV4-3	-	-	TGCGCCAGCAGCCAAGATCCCGGGACTGGAAACACCATATATTTT	CASSQDPGTGNTIYF
TRBJ1-2	TRBV7-8	once	TRBD1	TGTGCCAGCAGCTCCGTCGGACAGGGAGGTAACTATGGCTACACCTTC	CASSSVGQGGNYGYTF
TRBJ2-5	TRBV9	-	TRBD2	TGTGCCAGCAGCCCAAGTACATCGGGGGGAGCGGGAGGGCAAGAGACCCAGTACTTC	CASSPSTSGGAGGQETQYF
TRBJ1-2	TRBV19	-	TRBD1	TGTGCCAGTAGTATAGATGACAGGGCTATTCATGGCTACACCTTC	CASSIDDRAIHGYTF
TRBJ1-5	TRBV10-3	-	-	TGTGCCATCGCGGGGGGGTATCTACAGCCCCAGCATTTT	CAIAGGYLQPQHF
TRBJ2-5	TRBV5-1	-	TRBD1	TGCGCCAGCAGCAAAGGACAGGGGATCTTAGAGACCCAGTACTTC	CASSKGQGILETQYF
TRBJ1-5	TRBV2	-	TRBD1	TGTGCCAGCAGCCCGACAGGGTGGAGTCAGCCCCAGCATTTT	CASSPTGWSQPQHF
TRBJ2-7	TRBV27	-	TRBD1	TGTGCCAGCAGTTTCCGCATAAGGCAGGGGGAGAGCTCCTACGAGCAGTACTTC	CASSFRIRQGESSYEQYF
TRBJ2-2	TRBV7-2	-	-	TGTGCCAGCAGACCAACCAGGGGATTCGGGGAGCTGTTTTTT	CASRPTRGFGELFF
TRBJ1-2	TRBV10-3	-	TRBD1	TGTGCCATCAGTGAGTCGACAGGGGCATATGGCTACACCTTC	CAISESTGAYGYTF
TRBJ1-4	TRBV25-1	-	TRBD1	TGTGCCAGCCGTAAGACAGGGGGCAATGAAAAACTGTTTTTT	CASRKTGGNEKLFF
TRBJ1-1	TRBV6-6	few	-	TGTGCCAGCAGTTTCGTGAGCGAAAGAGCTTTCTTT	CASSFVSERAFF
TRBJ2-7	TRBV5-4	-	TRBD2	TGTGCCAGCAGCTCAATACAGGGGACTAGCGGGGTCTACGAGCAGTACTTC	CASSSIQGTSGVYEQYF
TRBJ2-3	TRBV30	-	TRBD1	TGTGCCTGGAGTGACCAGACAGGGATAGAGTATTTT	CAWSDQTGIEYF
TRBJ2-7	TRBV5-8	-	-	TGTGCCAGCAGCTTGAGGGAGTCTGAGCAGTACTTC	CASSLRESEQYF
TRBJ2-1	TRBV2	-	-	TGTGCCAGCAGGACACAGGGTCACAATGAGCAGTTCTTC	CASRTQGHNEQFF
TRBJ1-2	TRBV6-5	-	-	TGTGCCAGCAGTTGGGCCATCGGATGGGGCTACACCTTC	CASSWAIGWGYTF
TRBJ2-3	TRBV7-2	-	TRBD1	TGTGCCAGCAGCCGGGACAGGACAGATACGCAGTATTTT	CASSRDRTDTQYF
TRBJ2-3	TRBV5-1	-	TRBD2	TGCGCCAGCAGCTTGGGAGGGACTAGCGTGAGCACAGATACGCAGTATTTT	CASSLGGTSVSTDTQYF
TRBJ2-7	TRBV6-1	-	-	TGTGCCAGCAGACAGGGTTCTAGGGGCTCTGAAGAGCAGTACTTC	CASRQGSRGSEEQYF
TRBJ2-2	TRBV5-1	-	TRBD2	TGCGCCAGTATGGGACTAGCGGGAGTAACTGGCGGGGAGCTGTTTTTT	CASMGLAGVTGGELFF
TRBJ2-5	TRBV4-1	once	-	TGCGCCAGCAGCCGCGACCGGGACGCGCAGGGGGAGACCCAGTACTTC	CASSRDRDAQGETQYF
TRBJ2-3	TRBV6-4	-	TRBD2	TGTGCCAGCAGTGACTTGCCGGCGGGGGGACTAGATACGCAGTATTTT	CASSDLPAGGLDTQYF
TRBJ1-2	TRBV21-1	-	-	TGTGCCAGCAGCCCCGTGGTGTCCTTCAGAAATGGCTACACCTTC	CASSPVVSFRNGYTF
TRBJ1-2	TRBV19	-	-	TGTGCCAGTAGAAATGAGGTGTCGGGGTTTCGTGGCTACACCTTC	CASRNEVSGFRGYTF
TRBJ2-2	TRBV7-3	once	TRBD2	TGTGCCAGCAGCTCGACTAGCGGGGGCCAGAACACCGGGGAGCTGTTTTTT	CASSSTSGGQNTGELFF
TRBJ1-2	TRBV19	-	-	TGTGCCAGTAGGGAAAGCAGGGGAATCTATGGCTACACCTTC	CASRESRGIYGYTF
TRBJ1-1	TRBV7-2	-	-	TGTGCCAGCAGCCAGACTGATAGAAGCTCTGAAGCTTTCTTT	CASSQTDRSSEAFF
TRBJ2-2	TRBV9	-	-	TGTGCCAGCAACCCCGCAGATTACACCGGGGAGCTGTTTTTT	CASNPADYTGELFF
TRBJ2-3	TRBV2	-	TRBD2	TGTGCCAGCAGTCCTAGCGGGGGGGCCGCAGATACGCAGTATTTT	CASSPSGGAADTQYF